The 29 T cell receptor beta chains listed next were all sequenced from one sample in a study of blood T cell repertoires in COVID-19. Profiled with immunoSEQ multiplex PCR; TCRdb holds only in-frame clones, not every one. In the table there are some 380,000 clones, about 87% of which are singletons. The source material was PBMCs or T cells enriched from blood (not recorded which). Receptor source: a man aged 30-40 years who had recovered from COVID-19.

The chain links TRBV10-3 to TRBJ2-7, with a possible D match to TRBD2 (6 bases). Germline CDR1 reads ENHRY; CDR2 reads SYGVKD. The CDR3 is made up of 14 amino acids. V was clipped by 0 bases and J by 3 bases, with 9 bases between them. CDR3 sequence (DNA): TGTGCCATCAGTGAGTCGGGCGGGGACTACGAGCAGTACTTC. Translated: CAISESGGDYEQYF.

The chain joins TRBV5-1 to TRBJ2-3; 7 bases are shared with TRBD2. The junction had 14 bases not matched to a gene; V was cut back by 4 bases and J by 3 bases. The germline CDR1 and CDR2 sequences are SGHRS and YFSETQ. The CDR3 length is 17 residues. This chain's CDR3 is CASSGGPPGLKTDTQYF. The CDR3, as DNA: TGCGCCAGCAGCGGTGGGCCCCCGGGACTAAAAACAGATACGCAGTATTTT.

This clone came up a few times. This chain joins TRBV5-1 and TRBJ1-2; 10 nucleotides align to TRBD1. CDR1 and CDR2 (germline): SGHRS, YFSETQ. The CDR3 totals 15 residues. With V trimmed by 4 bases and J by 8 bases, 11 bases remained unmatched. The CDR3 spells CASSQATDRGEGYTF. In DNA form, the CDR3 reads TGCGCCAGCAGCCAAGCCACGGACAGGGGGGAGGGCTACACCTTC.

The rearrangement links TRBV7-8 to TRBJ1-1; 9 bases line up with TRBD1. CDR3 size: 14 residues. Germline V gene lookup returns CDR1 SGHVS and CDR2 FQNEAQ. V shed 1 base, J shed 6 bases, and the junction held 3 bases outside the gene matches. DNA for the CDR3: TGTGCCAGCAGCTTAGTAGGGGACAGGGCTGAAGCTTTCTTT. Its protein is CASSLVGDRAEAFF.

In its sample, this clone was seen once. This chain links TRBV19 with TRBJ2-6; TRBD1 agrees at 9 bases. Looked up from germline, CDR1 is LNHDA and CDR2 is SQIVND (reference sequence). The CDR3 loop spans 17 amino acids. V lost 7 bases and J lost 5; bases outside the gene matches: 12. The CDR3 DNA sequence: TGTGCCAGTACCTCCGGGACAGGGTTTTTCCGGGCCAACGTCCTGACTTTC. Translation gives CASTSGTGFFRANVLTF.

This chain joins TRBV30 and TRBJ1-4; D gene ambiguous. V was cut by 0 bases and J by 3 bases, with 8 bases left in between. Per germline, CDR1 GTSNPN and CDR2 SVGIG (reference sequence). The length of the CDR3 is 14 residues. The CDR3 sequence: CAWSVSLSNEKLFF. CDR3 sequence (DNA): TGTGCCTGGAGTGTAAGCTTATCTAATGAAAAACTGTTTTTT.

V is TRBV19 and J is TRBJ2-1; D call uncertain. This CDR3 has 16 amino acids. Between the trimmed V and J ends, which lost 5 bases and 0 bases, there was a span of 14 bases. Germline V gene sequence: CDR1 LNHDA, CDR2 SQIVND (reference sequence). This chain's CDR3 is CASSVDGFGSYNEQFF. In DNA form, the CDR3 reads TGTGCCAGTAGTGTCGACGGGTTCGGCTCCTACAATGAGCAGTTCTTC.

This chain connects TRBV2 to TRBJ2-7, with TRBD1 matching over 7 bases. J was trimmed by 0 bases and V by 3 bases; bases with no gene match: 8. This CDR3 comprises 16 residues. In germline, CDR1 is SNHLY, CDR2 FYNNEI. In nucleotides, the CDR3 is TGTGCCAGCAGTGATACCTGGCCAGGGGGCTCCTACGAGCAGTACTTC. It codes for CASSDTWPGGSYEQYF. The whole variable domain, remainder taken from reference TRBV2 and TRBJ2-7, is EPEVTQTPSHQVTQMGQEVILRCVPISNHLYFYWYRQILGQKVEFLVSFYNNEISEKSEIFDDQFSVERPDGSNFTLKIRSTKLEDSAMYFCASSDTWPGGSYEQYFGPGTRLTVT.

V gene TRBV7-2 combines with J gene TRBJ1-2, with D unresolved. Germline CDR1 SGHTA, CDR2 FQGNSA. With 5 bases removed from V and 7 bases from J, the gap between germline ends came to 17 bases. This CDR3 has 14 residues. CDR3 in amino acids: CASSRPEGSGGYTF. The DNA for the CDR3 is TGTGCCAGCAGCCGCCCTGAGGGCTCGGGTGGCTACACCTTC.

The CDR3 loop reads CASSYSGSGINQPQHF. The CDR3 region has the DNA TGTGCCAGCAGTTACTCGGGTTCAGGTATAAATCAGCCCCAGCATTTT. The V gene is TRBV6-5, the J gene TRBJ1-5; D is undetermined. Germline CDR1 MNHEY, CDR2 SVGAGI. The CDR3 extends over 16 amino acids. The V and J ends lost 0 bases and 4 bases respectively, with 13 bases between them.

This clone was seen only a few times. The gene calls are TRBV15 and TRBJ2-5; tentative D call: TRBD1 (5 bases). CDR3 length: 18 amino acids. V dropped 0 bases and J dropped 1 base, with 18 bases sitting between them. Looked up from germline, CDR1 is LNHNV and CDR2 is YYDKDF (reference sequence). DNA of the CDR3: TGTGCCACCAGCAGAGATCCCGCGCACATAGGGGTCCAAGAGACCCAGTACTTC. Translation: CATSRDPAHIGVQETQYF.

The chain combines TRBV6-5 with TRBJ2-1; 11 bases agree with TRBD2. Looked up from germline, CDR1 is MNHEY and CDR2 is SVGAGI. V gave up 3 bases and J gave up 4 bases; unmatched junction bases: 5. CDR3 length equals 16 residues. CDR3 nucleotides: TGTGCCAGCAGTTATACTAGCGGGGGCGGATACAATGAGCAGTTCTTC. Amino acid sequence: CASSYTSGGGYNEQFF.

The rearrangement joins TRBV5-6 to TRBJ1-1; D is unclear. The CDR3 extends over 14 amino acids. Germline V lookup: CDR1 SGHDT, CDR2 YYEEEE. V lost 0 bases and J 1 base, leaving 7 bases between the germline ends. This CDR3 is CASSLGAGNTEAFF. CDR3 nucleotides: TGTGCCAGCAGCTTGGGTGCAGGGAACACTGAAGCTTTCTTT. Full variable domain (outside the CDR3, taken from reference TRBV5-6 and TRBJ1-1): DAGVTQSPTHLIKTRGQQVTLRCSPKSGHDTVSWYQQALGQGPQFIFQYYEEEERQRGNFPDRFSGHQFPNYSSELNVNALLLGDSALYLCASSLGAGNTEAFFGQGTRLTVV.

The V call is TRBV30, the J call TRBJ2-2, with 13 nucleotides matching TRBD2. After removal of 4 bases from V and 7 bases from J, the junction contained 12 bases not matched to a gene. This CDR3 contains 17 residues. Germline CDR1 reads GTSNPN; CDR2 reads SVGIG (reference sequence). The CDR3 loop is CAWTTGTSGMAVGELFF. In nucleotides, the CDR3 is TGTGCCTGGACTACCGGGACTAGCGGGATGGCGGTCGGGGAGCTGTTTTTT.

This chain uses TRBV6-5 with TRBJ2-2, with D perhaps matching TRBD2 (5 bases). Germline CDR1 and CDR2: MNHEY and SVGAGI. This CDR3 has 15 amino acids. Trimming pared 6 bases from V and 1 base from J, leaving 12 bases between. CDR3 nucleotide sequence: TGTGCCAGCAGATTAGACTACGGGAACACCGGGGAGCTGTTTTTT. Residues: CASRLDYGNTGELFF.

The V gene is TRBV5-4, the J gene TRBJ2-3, with TRBD2 matching over 9 bases. This CDR3 is built from 14 residues. Trimming at V came to 5 bases and at J to 1 base, leaving 2 bases not matched to a gene. Germline V CDR1 and CDR2: SGHNT, YYREEE (reference sequence). CDR3 DNA sequence: TGTGCCAGCAGGAGGACTAGCGGCACAGATACGCAGTATTTT. This codes for CASRRTSGTDTQYF.

This chain links TRBV28 with TRBJ1-3; TRBD1 is a possible D gene (5 bases). Germline V gives CDR1 MDHEN, CDR2 SYDVKM. Trimming shortened V by 9 bases and J by 0 bases, and 12 bases separated the two germline ends. The CDR3 is 14 residues long. The chain's CDR3 is CASGGVPSGNTIYF. CDR3 nucleotides: TGTGCCAGTGGGGGGGTCCCCTCTGGAAACACCATATATTTT.

V and J are TRBV6-5 and TRBJ1-1; a possible D gene is TRBD1 (6 bases). Trimming removed 6 bases at V and 11 bases at J, with 16 bases between. There are 12 residues in the CDR3. Per the germline V gene, CDR1 is MNHEY and CDR2 is SVGAGI. CDR3 region: CASRNGGQHAFF. The DNA of the CDR3 is TGTGCCAGCAGGAACGGGGGGCAGCACGCTTTCTTT.

The chain couples TRBV7-9 to TRBJ1-2, with TRBD1 identical over 10 bases. The germline gives CDR1 SEHNR, CDR2 FQNEAQ (reference sequence). The CDR3 covers 15 residues. V trimming: 5 bases; J trimming: 6 bases; junction bases outside the gene matches: 9. DNA for the CDR3: TGTGCCAGCAGCCCCGGGACAGGGGCCCTAGATGGCTACACCTTC. Protein product: CASSPGTGALDGYTF. The full variable domain, in which reference TRBV7-9 and TRBJ1-2 provide the parts outside the CDR3, is DTGVSQNPRHKITKRGQNVTFRCDPISEHNRLYWYRQTLGQGPEFLTYFQNEAQLEKSRLLSDRFSAERPKGSFSTLEIQRTEQGDSAMYLCASSPGTGALDGYTFGSGTRLTVV.

The chain is built from TRBV18 and TRBJ1-5, with a weak D call TRBD1 (6 bases). CDR3 length: 13 amino acids. Germline CDR1 is KGHSH and CDR2 is LQKENI. V was trimmed by 6 bases and J by 4 bases, leaving 10 bases between them. The CDR3 DNA follows: TGTGCCAGCTCCCGGGACAAGAATCAGCCCCAGCATTTT. Translated, it gives CASSRDKNQPQHF.

The rearrangement links TRBV5-1 to TRBJ2-7; possibly TRBD1 for D (6 bases). The CDR3 runs to 15 residues. Trimming shortened V by 0 bases and J by 2 bases, and 12 bases separated the two germline ends. The germline CDR1 and CDR2 sequences are SGHRS and YFSETQ. For the CDR3, the DNA is TGCGCCAGCAGCTTGGGCTCGACAGGCCCCTACGAGCAGTACTTC. Residues: CASSLGSTGPYEQYF.

The V gene is TRBV14, the J gene TRBJ2-7; TRBD1 agrees at 7 bases. Germline CDR1 and CDR2: SGHDN and FVKESK. With V trimmed by 3 bases and J by 11 bases, 13 bases remained unmatched. The CDR3 is made up of 14 amino acids. This CDR3 is CASSQYRGQSPEYF. CDR3 DNA sequence: TGTGCCAGCAGCCAGTACCGGGGACAGTCTCCGGAGTACTTC.

This clone appeared a single time. The V and J genes are TRBV12-3 or TRBV12-4 and TRBJ1-1; 8 nucleotides agree with TRBD1. After removal of 11 bases from V and 5 bases from J, the junction contained 10 bases not matched to a gene. This CDR3 region has 13 residues. The CDR3 DNA sequence: TGTGCCGCGGGTCAGGGGGCGAGGACTGAAGCTTTCTTT. It codes for CAAGQGARTEAFF.

This chain joins TRBV7-2 and TRBJ2-5; 9 bases are shared with TRBD2. Germline trimming cut 0 bases from V and 1 base from J; bases unmatched to any gene: 3. CDR1 SGHTA and CDR2 FQGNSA come from the germline V gene. This CDR3 is 16 amino acids long. Written as DNA, the CDR3 is TGTGCCAGCAGCTTAGCTGGAGCGGGGGGCCAAGAGACCCAGTACTTC. Its protein product is CASSLAGAGGQETQYF. The variable domain in full, with the rest retrieved from reference TRBV7-2 and TRBJ2-5, is GAGVSQSPSNKVTEKGKDVELRCDPISGHTALYWYRQSLGQGLEFLIYFQGNSAPDKSGLPSDRFSAERTGGSVSTLTIQRTQQEDSAVYLCASSLAGAGGQETQYFGPGTRLLVL.

This clone was observed a single time. The rearrangement joins TRBV5-6 to TRBJ1-1; D is perhaps TRBD1 (6 bases). Germline V CDR1 and CDR2: SGHDT, YYEEEE. The CDR3 is 15 amino acids. V was clipped by 2 bases and J by 3 bases, with 14 bases between them. The CDR3 loop is CASSFATGPYTEAFF. The CDR3 DNA follows: TGTGCCAGCAGCTTCGCGACAGGACCCTACACTGAAGCTTTCTTT.

The chain couples TRBV4-3 to TRBJ2-7; 9 bases are shared with TRBD2. Germline trimming cut 4 bases from V and 6 bases from J; bases unmatched to any gene: 10. Germline V CDR1 and CDR2: LGHNA, YSLEER. The length of the CDR3 is 15 residues. The CDR3 spells CASSPRGAGGSEQYF. The CDR3 nucleotides are TGCGCCAGCAGCCCCCGAGGAGCGGGGGGTAGCGAGCAGTACTTC.

This clone was counted once. This chain connects TRBV27 to TRBJ1-6; D not resolved. Per germline, CDR1 MNHEY and CDR2 SMNVEV (reference sequence). V shed 5 bases and J shed 9 bases, with 29 bases lying between them. This CDR3 has 19 residues. CDR3 coding DNA: TGTGCCAGCAGTAATCAGGTTCCAAGGCATTTATCGGTGGGTTCACCCCTCCACTTT. Translating gives CASSNQVPRHLSVGSPLHF.

This clone has a handful of counts. The chain combines TRBV7-8 with TRBJ1-1; D possibly corresponds to TRBD1 (5 bases). This CDR3 has 12 residues. CDR1 is SGHVS and CDR2 is FQNEAQ in the germline V gene. With 5 bases removed from V and 11 bases from J, the gap between germline ends came to 15 bases. The CDR3 loop reads CASSPERSGAFF. The CDR3 nucleotides are TGTGCCAGCAGCCCGGAGAGGTCAGGGGCTTTCTTT. Full variable domain (outside the CDR3, taken from reference TRBV7-8 and TRBJ1-1): GAGVSQSPRYKVAKRGQDVALRCDPISGHVSLFWYQQALGQGPEFLTYFQNEAQLDKSGLPSDRFFAERPEGSVSTLKIQRTQQEDSAVYLCASSPERSGAFFGQGTRLTVV.

In its sample, this clone was seen once. The V call is TRBV5-1, the J call TRBJ1-4, with 8 positions matching TRBD1. The J segment lost 6 bases and the V segment lost 5 bases, leaving 6 bases of the junction unmatched. The CDR3 covers 14 residues. Looked up from germline, CDR1 is SGHRS and CDR2 is YFSETQ. The CDR3 sequence is CASRPGQGHEKLFF. CDR3 DNA sequence: TGCGCCAGCAGGCCAGGACAGGGCCATGAAAAACTGTTTTTT. Full variable domain (outside the CDR3, taken from reference TRBV5-1 and TRBJ1-4): KAGVTQTPRYLIKTRGQQVTLSCSPISGHRSVSWYQQTPGQGLQFLFEYFSETQRNKGNFPGRFSGRQFSNSRSEMNVSTLELGDSALYLCASRPGQGHEKLFFGSGTQLSVL.